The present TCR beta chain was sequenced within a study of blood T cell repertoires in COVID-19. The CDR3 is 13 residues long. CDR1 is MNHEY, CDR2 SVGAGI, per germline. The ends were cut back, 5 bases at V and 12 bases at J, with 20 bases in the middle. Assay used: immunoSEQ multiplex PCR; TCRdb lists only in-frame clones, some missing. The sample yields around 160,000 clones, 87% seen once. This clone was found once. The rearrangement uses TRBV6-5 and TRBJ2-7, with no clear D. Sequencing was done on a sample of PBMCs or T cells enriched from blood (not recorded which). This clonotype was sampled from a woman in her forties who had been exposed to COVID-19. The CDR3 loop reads CASSLQTPSDRYF. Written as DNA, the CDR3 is TGTGCCAGCAGTCTCCAAACCCCATCAGATCGGTACTTC.